Presented here are 10 T cell receptor beta chains from one specimen sequenced in a study of CD8 T cells in Susac syndrome. The RNA input was roughly 0.45 to 1 ug, and it was reverse transcribed with random hexamers. TCRdb reprocessed the immunoSEQ multiplex PCR reads with MiXCR, giving one entry per CDR3 protein. The sample holds hundreds of thousands of distinct CDR3 sequences; approximately 84% are singletons and the top ten take about 0.11%. The specimen was CD8+ T cells from PBMCs. Receptors originate from a human donor with multiple sclerosis.

The chain has TRBV2 and TRBJ2-5, with TRBD2 matching over 8 bases. CDR3 length: 15 residues. The germline CDR1 and CDR2 sequences are SNHLY and FYNNEI. Trimming took 0 bases from V and 5 from J; bases not matched to a gene: 5. The CDR3 DNA follows: TGTGCCAGCAGTGAAGCGCAGCGGGAGTGGGAGACCCAGTACTTC. Amino acid sequence: CASSEAQREWETQYF.

This chain uses TRBV27 with TRBJ1-5; TRBD1 matches 8 bases. There are 16 residues in the CDR3. The germline gives CDR1 MNHEY, CDR2 SMNVEV (reference sequence). V trimming: 5 bases; J trimming: 1 base; junction bases outside the gene matches: 7. CDR3 DNA: TGTGCCAGCAGTCCCCGGACAGGGAAAAGCAATCAGCCCCAGCATTTT. Encoded protein: CASSPRTGKSNQPQHF.

V is TRBV27 and J is TRBJ1-1, with D hard to call. V was cut by 5 bases and J by 8 bases, with 12 bases left in between. Germline V CDR1 and CDR2: MNHEY, SMNVEV (reference sequence). The CDR3 is 12 residues long. The chain's CDR3 is CASSTGRGEAFF. The DNA of the CDR3 is TGTGCCAGCAGTACCGGCAGAGGGGAAGCTTTCTTT.

The rearrangement joins TRBV28 to TRBJ1-5, with D uncertain. The length of the CDR3 is 16 residues. The germline CDR1 and CDR2 sequences are MDHEN and SYDVKM. Trimming left V 3 bases short and J 0 bases short, with 12 bases between. The CDR3 protein is CASSFGVGYSNQPQHF. In DNA, the CDR3 is TGTGCCAGCAGTTTTGGGGTAGGTTATAGCAATCAGCCCCAGCATTTT.

The rearrangement uses TRBV6-5 and TRBJ2-3; 7 positions agree with TRBD1. With 6 bases clipped from V and 4 bases from J, the junction kept 1 base outside the gene matches. There are 12 residues in the CDR3. Germline loops: CDR1 MNHEY, CDR2 SVGAGI. This chain's CDR3 is CASSQGADTQYF. Here the CDR3 DNA reads TGTGCCAGCAGCCAGGGGGCAGATACGCAGTATTTT.

The CDR3 DNA reads TGTGCCAGCAGTTTCTCAAGGGCCACCGGGGAGCTGTTTTTT. Translated, it gives CASSFSRATGELFF. J is TRBJ2-2 and V is TRBV27; D ambiguous. The CDR3 has 14 amino acids. Germline V gene data show CDR1 as MNHEY and CDR2 as SMNVEV (reference sequence). V was pared by 3 bases and J by 4 bases, with 9 bases between.

V usage is TRBV7-2 and J usage is TRBJ2-7; D is possibly TRBD1 (6 bases). Deletions cut 2 bases from V and 6 bases from J, with 32 bases between. CDR1 SGHTA and CDR2 FQGNSA come from the germline V gene. The CDR3 contains 20 residues. The CDR3 DNA follows: TGTGCCAGCAGCTTATCGGGCCTTTCACAGGGAATGGGTGTAAGCCGCGAGCAGTACTTC. It encodes CASSLSGLSQGMGVSREQYF.

The rearrangement links TRBV24-1 to TRBJ2-5, with D tentatively TRBD1 (5 bases). CDR3 length equals 16 residues. The V and J ends lost 3 bases and 2 bases respectively, with 15 bases between them. Germline V gene sequence: CDR1 KGHDR, CDR2 SFDVKD. The CDR3: CATSDIDSAGQETQYF. The CDR3 DNA sequence: TGTGCCACCAGTGATATTGACAGTGCAGGGCAAGAGACCCAGTACTTC.

Concerning this clonotype: At one end the junction does not follow the germline gene, possibly because of a read error. V usage is TRBV20-1 and J usage is TRBJ2-6; D is uncertain. CDR3 size: 15 residues. Germline-derived CDR1 and CDR2 are DFQATT and SNEGSKA (reference sequence). The DNA of the CDR3 is TGCAGTGCTCGAGAATGGCACTCTGGGGCCAACGTCCTGACTTTC. Translated, it gives CSAREWHSGANVLTF.

The chain recombines TRBV5-1 with TRBJ2-7, with 10 bases lining up with TRBD2. With V trimmed by 7 bases and J by 6 bases, 7 bases remained unmatched. This CDR3 has 13 residues. Germline V gene lookup returns CDR1 SGHRS and CDR2 YFSETQ. The CDR3 DNA reads as TGCGCCAGCGGCCCGGGACTAGCGTCCGAGCAGTACTTC. Translating it yields CASGPGLASEQYF.